These 2 T cell receptor beta chains were all obtained from the same sample, sequenced in a study of blood T cell repertoires in COVID-19. TCRdb keeps only in-frame clones here, not all; method: immunoSEQ multiplex PCR. The sample has 300,000 to 400,000 clones, over 75% seen once; the top ten hold around 0.95%. The specimen sequenced was PBMCs or T cells enriched from blood (not recorded which). The receptors stem from a woman in her twenties or thirties with acute COVID-19.

This chain links TRBV7-9 with TRBJ1-2; D not resolved. The CDR3 has 15 residues. Germline CDR1 SEHNR, CDR2 FQNEAQ (reference sequence). Trimming pared 0 bases from V and 4 bases from J, leaving 12 bases between. The CDR3 coding sequence is TGTGCCAGCAGCTTAGCGGGCAGCCCAGTCTATGGCTACACCTTC. Translation gives CASSLAGSPVYGYTF.

This chain joins TRBV27 and TRBJ1-1; possible D gene TRBD1, 6 bases. V lost 5 bases to trimming and J lost 5 bases, with 24 bases between them. The CDR3 consists of 17 residues. CDR1 is MNHEY, CDR2 SMNVEV, per germline (reference sequence). The CDR3 region has the DNA TGTGCCAGCAGTCCCGACCTCGTAGACAGGCAGGGGACTGAAGCTTTCTTT. Translated, it gives CASSPDLVDRQGTEAFF.